This TCR beta chain comes out of a study of identical twins. Whole-study results and caveats: Models underestimated how often monozygotic twins shared out-of-frame TCR alpha.

The CDR3 is 16 residues long. Unmatched junction bases numbered 9, after V lost 5 bases and J lost 1 base. CDR1 DFQATT and CDR2 SNEGSKA come from the germline V gene (reference sequence). Remarks on this clonotype: Its antigen is currently unknown.

MiXCR, applied by TCRdb to the 5' RACE reads, yields one record per CDR3 protein. Of approximately 590,000 distinct CDR3 sequences listed, more than 9% were seen once; the top ten hold 3%. The same specimen was also included in a second study, on yellow fever vaccine responses in identical twins.

This clonotype was sampled from a woman between 18 and 29 years old in good health. The sequencing input was PBMCs. V and J are TRBV20-1 and TRBJ2-3; TRBD2 aligns across 10 bases. The CDR3 DNA reads as TGCAGTGCTTCTACCTTCACTAGCGGGGGCACAGATACGCAGTATTTT. Translation gives CSASTFTSGGTDTQYF.